This T cell receptor (beta chain) was observed in a study of response to subunit inactivated influenza vaccine. Overall study findings and caveats: With each seasonal influenza vaccination, the authors suggested, few new T cells are recruited.

Notes on this clonotype: Its antigen remains unknown.

Each CDR3 protein gets one entry after TCRdb re-called the RT-PCR reads with MiXCR. The sample holds about 570,000 distinct CDR3 sequences, over 9.5% seen once. Sequencing used PBMCs from blood, obtained on the day of vaccination. The TCR comes from a man in his fifties who received an inactivated influenza vaccine.

The CDR3 region has the DNA TGCGCCAGCAGCCAAGTCCCTTTGGGGCGTGGGAACTATGGCTACACCTTC. It specifies CASSQVPLGRGNYGYTF. The chain recombines TRBV4-1 with TRBJ1-2; perhaps TRBD1 as D (5 bases). Trimming removed 1 base at V and 2 bases at J, with 17 bases between. Germline V gene sequence: CDR1 MGHRA, CDR2 YSYEKL. This CDR3 has 17 residues.